This T cell receptor beta chain was sequenced in a study of CD8 T cells in ankylosing spondylitis. Notes on the study in general: The clones that were linked to disease were reported to be significantly enriched in matched synovial fluid samples from ankylosing spondylitis patients.

TCRdb used MiXCR to reprocess the 5' RACE reads, holding one entry per CDR3 protein. The data hold some 250,000 distinct CDR3 sequences, with 9.5% to 12% observed a single time. CDR1 and CDR2 from the germline V gene are SEHNR and FQNEAQ (reference sequence). V shed 5 bases, J shed 2 bases, and the junction held 8 bases outside the gene matches. CDR3 size: 15 residues. This clonotype has at least ten counts. Antigen specificity is unknown. Sequencing was performed on blood, either unsorted or a sorted T cell fraction (not recorded which). The gene calls are TRBV7-9 and TRBJ1-1; 7 nucleotides align to TRBD1. This clonotype was sampled from a male donor with ankylosing spondylitis or in good health (not recorded which). CDR3 sequence reads: CASSPKDRINTEAFF. CDR3 sequence (DNA): TGTGCCAGCAGCCCCAAGGACAGGATTAACACTGAAGCTTTCTTT. Looking up the rest from reference TRBV7-9 and TRBJ1-1 gives the full variable domain: DTGVSQNPRHKITKRGQNVTFRCDPISEHNRLYWYRQTLGQGPEFLTYFQNEAQLEKSRLLSDRFSAERPKGSFSTLEIQRTEQGDSAMYLCASSPKDRINTEAFFGQGTRLTVV.